Following are 14 T cell receptor beta chains from one sample sequenced in a study of regulatory T cells in long-lasting Graves disease. Time point here: newly diagnosed GD, antithyroid drugs for less than 3 months. RNA isolated from PBMCs was used to make the TCR library. Arm-PCR of CDR3 regions with iRepertoire HTBI primers generated TCR beta libraries. TCRdb called the multiplex PCR reads again in MiXCR, with one record for every CDR3 protein. Among under 800,000 distinct CDR3 sequences, 16% were seen once, and the ten largest hold 15% to 20%. These same records also appear under a second study, on T cells in Graves' hyperthyroidism and ophthalmopathy.

This specimen was peripheral blood mononuclear cells (PBMCs), taken at new diagnosis, from a patient treated with antithyroid drugs. These TCRs come from a woman aged 25 to 39 with Graves disease.

In this sample, this clonotype turned up many times. CDR3 DNA sequence: TGTGCCAGCAGCACCCGACTAGCGTTAGATACGCAGTATTTT. The encoded protein is CASSTRLALDTQYF. The chain links TRBV7-2 to TRBJ2-3; 8 bases line up with TRBD2. V lost 5 bases and J lost 5; bases outside the gene matches: 6. The CDR3 is made up of 14 amino acids. Germline CDR1 and CDR2: SGHTA and FQGNSA. The full variable domain, its missing parts supplied by reference TRBV7-2 and TRBJ2-3, is GAGVSQSPSNKVTEKGKDVELRCDPISGHTALYWYRQSLGQGLEFLIYFQGNSAPDKSGLPSDRFSAERTGGSVSTLTIQRTQQEDSAVYLCASSTRLALDTQYFGPGTRLTVL.

This clonotype was detected ten times or more. The chain joins TRBV20-1 to TRBJ1-1, with D possibly being TRBD1 (5 bases). The germline CDR1 and CDR2 sequences are DFQATT and SNEGSKA (reference sequence). Trimming cost V 4 bases and J 4 bases, with 10 bases left between them. This CDR3 contains 12 residues. The CDR3 coding sequence is TGCAGTGCTACTTCAGGGAGCACTGAAGCTTTCTTT. It encodes CSATSGSTEAFF.

This clonotype was counted at least ten times. This chain links TRBV30 with TRBJ2-1; no clear D gene. The CDR3 runs to 12 residues. Trimming stripped 3 bases from V and 5 bases from J, with 8 bases between. Per the germline V gene, CDR1 is GTSNPN and CDR2 is SVGIG (reference sequence). The CDR3 loop reads CAWRRDNNEQFF. CDR3 DNA sequence: TGTGCCTGGAGACGAGACAACAATGAGCAGTTCTTC.

Many counts were recorded for this clonotype. The chain employs TRBV7-2 and TRBJ2-3; 10 bases map to TRBD2. V shed 5 bases, J shed 9 bases, and the junction held 11 bases outside the gene matches. The germline CDR1 and CDR2 sequences are SGHTA and FQGNSA. This CDR3 region has 15 residues. CDR3 loop: CASSLPGGSGRTQYF. CDR3 nucleotides: TGTGCCAGCAGCCTTCCCGGAGGTAGCGGGAGGACGCAGTATTTT.

This clonotype showed up just a few times. The chain is built from TRBV20-1 and TRBJ1-4, with 9 positions matching TRBD1. The V gene end was trimmed by 6 bases and the J gene end by 8 bases; junction bases not matched to a gene: 7. CDR3 length: 13 amino acids. Per the germline V gene, CDR1 is DFQATT and CDR2 is SNEGSKA (reference sequence). DNA for the CDR3: TGCAGTGCGCCCGGGACAGGGAGCGAAAAACTGTTTTTT. It encodes CSAPGTGSEKLFF.

The chain is built from TRBV10-3 and TRBJ1-1; D not certain. This CDR3 has 13 amino acids. Germline CDR1 is ENHRY and CDR2 is SYGVKD. The germline V and J ends were trimmed by 3 bases and 8 bases, with 13 bases remaining between them. CDR3 sequence reads: CAISEPEVREAFF. As DNA, the CDR3 is TGTGCCATCAGTGAACCGGAGGTTCGAGAAGCTTTCTTT.

The table lists this clonotype with a few counts. The chain couples TRBV6-1 to TRBJ1-2; D unresolved. This CDR3 has 13 amino acids. With 7 bases removed from V and 0 bases from J, the gap between germline ends came to 9 bases. Looked up from germline, CDR1 is MNHNS and CDR2 is SASEGT. For the CDR3, the DNA is TGTGCCAGCACAACGTTTCCTAACTATGGCTACACCTTC. Its protein is CASTTFPNYGYTF.

The chain joins TRBV28 to TRBJ2-1, with D possibly matching TRBD2 (5 bases). Between the trimmed V and J ends, which lost 6 bases and 0 bases, there was a span of 15 bases. The CDR3 consists of 16 residues. CDR1 is MDHEN and CDR2 is SYDVKM in the germline V gene. CDR3 DNA: TGTGCCAGCAGATTTTGGGTGGGGAGCTCCTACAATGAGCAGTTCTTC. It yields the protein CASRFWVGSSYNEQFF. The full variable domain, completed using reference TRBV28 and TRBJ2-1, is DVKVTQSSRYLVKRTGEKVFLECVQDMDHENMFWYRQDPGLGLRLIYFSYDVKMKEKGDIPEGYSVSREKKERFSLILESASTNQTSMYLCASRFWVGSSYNEQFFGPGTRLTVL.

This clonotype appeared a few times. The genes are TRBV3-1 and TRBJ1-5; 7 bases match TRBD1. Germline trimming cut 1 base from V and 3 bases from J; bases unmatched to any gene: 6. Germline V gene sequence: CDR1 LGHDT, CDR2 YNNKEL (reference sequence). CDR3 length: 16 residues. This CDR3 reads CASSQGTGSLNQPQHF. The CDR3 DNA follows: TGTGCCAGCAGCCAAGGGACAGGCTCCCTCAATCAGCCCCAGCATTTT.

This rearrangement joins TRBV12-3 or TRBV12-4 to TRBJ2-2, with TRBD1 as a possible D gene (6 bases). There are 15 residues in the CDR3. V gave up 6 bases and J gave up 4 bases, with 15 bases separating them. CDR3 sequence (DNA): TGTGCCAGCAGCCCACAGGGAGTGGGCACCGGGGAGCTGTTTTTT. Its protein is CASSPQGVGTGELFF.

This clonotype was seen a handful of times. This chain uses TRBV7-9 with TRBJ2-3; 7 nucleotides line up with TRBD1. This CDR3 is built from 15 residues. The J segment lost 4 bases and the V segment lost 2 bases, leaving 6 bases of the junction unmatched. The germline V gene encodes CDR1 SEHNR and CDR2 FQNEAQ (reference sequence). CDR3 bases: TGTGCCAGCAGCTTAAGCAAGGGGGCCGCAGATACGCAGTATTTT. It specifies CASSLSKGAADTQYF.

This clonotype has a count of ten or more. The chain links TRBV2 to TRBJ1-1; D call uncertain. Per germline, CDR1 SNHLY and CDR2 FYNNEI. V lost 4 bases and J lost 6, with 18 bases in between. This CDR3 has 15 residues. CDR3 in DNA: TGTGCCAGCAGTGGATTTCGGGAATTTGACCCTGAAGCTTTCTTT. Protein product: CASSGFREFDPEAFF.

This clonotype was counted once. This may stem from a read error, because a much larger clone lies one nucleotide away. The gene calls are TRBV30 and TRBJ1-1; D is unclear. The germline CDR1 and CDR2 sequences are GTSNPN and SVGIG (reference sequence). CDR3 length: 13 amino acids. CDR3 sequence reads: CAWRSALNTGAFF. For the CDR3, the DNA is TGTGCCTGGAGATCAGCATTGAACACTGGAGCTTTCTTT.

On this clonotype itself: Since a much larger clone is just one base distant, this may be a read error. This chain connects TRBV7-6 to TRBJ1-1; a possible D gene is TRBD1 (6 bases). The CDR3 covers 13 residues. Germline CDR1 SGHVS, CDR2 FNYEAQ. The CDR3: CASSPLGDTGAFF. CDR3 DNA: TGTGCCAGCAGCCCCCTTGGGGACACTGGAGCTTTCTTT.